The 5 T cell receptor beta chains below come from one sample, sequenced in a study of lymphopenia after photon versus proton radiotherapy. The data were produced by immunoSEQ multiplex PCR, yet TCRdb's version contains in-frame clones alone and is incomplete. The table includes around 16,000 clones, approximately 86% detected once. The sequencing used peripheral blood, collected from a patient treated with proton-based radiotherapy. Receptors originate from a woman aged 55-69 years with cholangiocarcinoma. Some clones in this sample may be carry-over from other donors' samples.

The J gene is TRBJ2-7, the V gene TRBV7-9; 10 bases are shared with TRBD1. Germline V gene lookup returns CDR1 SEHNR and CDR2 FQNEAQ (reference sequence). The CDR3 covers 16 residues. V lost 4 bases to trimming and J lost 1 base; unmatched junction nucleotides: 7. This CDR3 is CASSSYGTGESYEQYF. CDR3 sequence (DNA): TGTGCCAGCAGCTCCTATGGGACAGGGGAGTCCTACGAGCAGTACTTC. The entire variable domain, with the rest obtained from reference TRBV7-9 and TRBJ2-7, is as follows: DTGVSQNPRHKITKRGQNVTFRCDPISEHNRLYWYRQTLGQGPEFLTYFQNEAQLEKSRLLSDRFSAERPKGSFSTLEIQRTEQGDSAMYLCASSSYGTGESYEQYFGPGTRLTVT.

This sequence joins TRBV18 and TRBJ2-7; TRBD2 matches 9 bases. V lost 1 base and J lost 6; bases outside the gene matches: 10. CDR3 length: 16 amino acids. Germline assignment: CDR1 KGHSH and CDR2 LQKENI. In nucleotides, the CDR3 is TGTGCCAGCTCACCACACCCAGGAGCTAGCGGGGTCGAGCAGTACTTC. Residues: CASSPHPGASGVEQYF.

CDR3 coding DNA: TGTGCCAGCAGCTCCCTCCGGGGAGGGAGGGCCTCTTTAACGATCGGGGAGCTGTTTTTT. It encodes CASSSLRGGRASLTIGELFF. This rearrangement joins TRBV7-8 to TRBJ2-2, with 7 bases lining up with TRBD2. Germline CDR1 is SGHVS and CDR2 is FQNEAQ. The CDR3 has 20 residues. The trim removed 4 bases at V and 7 bases at J, leaving 24 bases unmatched.

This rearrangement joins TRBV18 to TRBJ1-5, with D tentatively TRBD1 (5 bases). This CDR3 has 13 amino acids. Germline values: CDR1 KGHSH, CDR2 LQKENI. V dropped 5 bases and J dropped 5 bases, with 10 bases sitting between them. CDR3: CASSWDVYQPQHF. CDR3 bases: TGTGCCAGCTCATGGGACGTCTATCAGCCCCAGCATTTT.

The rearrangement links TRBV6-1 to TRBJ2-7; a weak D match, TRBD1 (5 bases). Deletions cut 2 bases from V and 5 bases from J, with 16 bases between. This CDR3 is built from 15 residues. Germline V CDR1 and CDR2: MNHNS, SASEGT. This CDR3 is CASSESGRAGNEQYF. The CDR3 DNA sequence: TGTGCCAGCAGTGAATCGGGCAGGGCCGGAAACGAGCAGTACTTC.